This paragraph reports one T cell receptor (beta chain). This specimen comes from a study of siplizumab effects on memory and regulatory T cells. Here immunoSEQ multiplex PCR was the method, and the copy in TCRdb shows in-frame clones only, minus some. The sample records around 100,000 clones, 90% to 95% being singletons. V was cut by 4 bases and J by 5 bases, with 8 bases left in between. The CDR3 runs 12 residues. In germline, CDR1 is SEHNR, CDR2 FQNEAQ (reference sequence). This TCR derives from a human donor in good health. Sequencing was done on a sample of Tregs sorted from blood. This chain links TRBV7-9 with TRBJ1-2, with D maybe TRBD1 (6 bases). In DNA form, the CDR3 reads TGTGCCAGCAGCTCCACAGGGTATGGCTACACCTTC. Translating gives CASSSTGYGYTF.